This TCR beta chain was captured by sequencing in a study of response to subunit inactivated influenza vaccine. Germline CDR1 and CDR2: SGHRS and YFSETQ. The CDR3 spans 15 residues. Losses at the gene ends were 2 bases for V and 3 bases for J; bases not matched to a gene: 5. TCRdb re-called the RT-PCR reads with MiXCR, one entry per CDR3 protein. In the table there are hundreds of thousands of distinct CDR3 sequences, roughly 27% of which are singletons. The receptor's source is a man aged 45 to 65 who received an inactivated influenza vaccine. The chain couples TRBV5-1 to TRBJ2-1, with TRBD1 matching over 7 bases. Sequenced material: CD4+ T cells sorted from PBMCs, taken roughly 5 days after vaccination. DNA of the CDR3: TGCGCCAGCAGCTTCGGAGACAGGGACTACAATGAGCAGTTCTTC. It translates to CASSFGDRDYNEQFF.